Listed here are 26 T cell receptor beta chains from one sample, sequenced in a study of regulatory T cells in long-lasting Graves disease. The sample's time point: persistent/refractory GD, antithyroid drugs over 5 years with positive TRAb. With RNA extracted from PBMCs as input, the TCR library was made. CDR3 regions were amplified by Arm-PCR using iRepertoire HTBI primers to build TCR beta libraries. MiXCR, run by TCRdb on the multiplex PCR reads, gives a single entry per CDR3 protein. The sample has 400,000 to 500,000 distinct CDR3 sequences; about 20% are singletons. The sample here was peripheral blood mononuclear cells (PBMCs), taken when the disease was refractory, from a patient treated with antithyroid drugs. These TCRs come from a female donor with Graves disease.

This clonotype was seen repeatedly, ten times or more. The rearrangement uses TRBV28 and TRBJ1-6; 7 positions match TRBD1. The CDR3 totals 16 residues. V shed 4 bases, J shed 7 bases, and the junction held 10 bases outside the gene matches. Germline V lookup: CDR1 MDHEN, CDR2 SYDVKM. The CDR3 sequence is CASSSDQAGGNSPLHF. CDR3 coding DNA: TGTGCCAGCAGTTCCGACCAGGCAGGGGGGAATTCACCCCTCCACTTT.

The J gene is TRBJ1-5, the V gene TRBV20-1; D not certain. The CDR3 has 16 residues. Looked up from germline, CDR1 is DFQATT and CDR2 is SNEGSKA (reference sequence). Trimming removed 6 bases from V and 0 bases from J, with 18 bases in between. The DNA of the CDR3 is TGCAGTGCCGTACGAACCGGACCCTATAGCAATCAGCCCCAGCATTTT. Translated: CSAVRTGPYSNQPQHF.

The gene calls are TRBV6-1 and TRBJ2-5; D tentatively fits TRBD1 or TRBD2 (5 bases each). With 9 bases removed from V and 1 base from J, the gap between germline ends came to 18 bases. CDR3 length equals 15 residues. CDR1 is MNHNS, CDR2 SASEGT, per germline. The CDR3, as DNA: TGTGCCAGTAGCCTGTCGGGGACCCTCCAAGAGACCCAGTACTTC. Translating it yields CASSLSGTLQETQYF.

This chain uses TRBV18 with TRBJ1-4; D unclear. Germline assignment: CDR1 KGHSH and CDR2 LQKENI. Trimming removed 5 bases at V and 5 bases at J, with 3 bases between. This CDR3 contains 11 residues. CDR3 sequence: CASSANEKLFF. CDR3 nucleotides: TGTGCCAGCTCAGCAAATGAAAAACTGTTTTTT.

Many counts were recorded for this clonotype. The chain uses TRBV27 and TRBJ1-2; possibly TRBD1 for D (5 bases). V lost 6 bases, J lost 3 bases, and 11 bases lay in between. The germline V gene has CDR1 MNHEY and CDR2 SMNVEV (reference sequence). This CDR3 region has 13 residues. The CDR3: CASSFGTDYGYTF. The CDR3 bases are TGTGCCAGCAGCTTTGGGACGGACTATGGCTACACCTTC.

There are many counts of this clonotype. The V call is TRBV20-1, the J call TRBJ2-5, with 9 bases identical to TRBD2. Unmatched junction bases numbered 2, after V lost 5 bases and J lost 1 base. The CDR3 spans 13 residues. The germline gives CDR1 DFQATT, CDR2 SNEGSKA (reference sequence). CDR3 sequence reads: CSALAGAQETQYF. Written as DNA, the CDR3 is TGCAGTGCTTTAGCGGGGGCCCAAGAGACCCAGTACTTC.

This clonotype was detected a few times. The V call is TRBV6-1, the J call TRBJ1-2, with D possibly TRBD1 on 6 matching bases. The CDR3 has 14 amino acids. V was pared by 5 bases and J by 3 bases, with 13 bases between. Germline loops: CDR1 MNHNS, CDR2 SASEGT. In DNA form, the CDR3 reads TGTGCCAGCAGTAGGGGGAAGTTGGACTATGGCTACACCTTC. Translating gives CASSRGKLDYGYTF.

The V and J genes are TRBV20-1 and TRBJ2-7; D possibly corresponds to TRBD2 (7 bases). This CDR3 region has 14 residues. V was pared by 0 bases and J by 6 bases, with 15 bases between. The germline gives CDR1 DFQATT, CDR2 SNEGSKA (reference sequence). The CDR3 DNA reads TGCAGTGCTAGAGATCTCAGGGGAGGGAGCGAGCAGTACTTC. The encoded protein is CSARDLRGGSEQYF.

This clonotype was seen repeatedly, ten times or more. The rearrangement joins TRBV28 to TRBJ2-6; D gene unclear. The V and J ends lost 6 bases and 0 bases respectively, with 12 bases between them. The germline V gene encodes CDR1 MDHEN and CDR2 SYDVKM. The CDR3 covers 16 residues. The CDR3 DNA sequence: TGTGCCAGCAGATCCGTCGTTCTCTCTGGGGCCAACGTCCTGACTTTC. It codes for CASRSVVLSGANVLTF.

The rearrangement uses TRBV20-1 and TRBJ2-3, with D possibly being TRBD2 (7 bases). Between the trimmed V and J ends, which lost 6 bases and 7 bases, there was a span of 20 bases. CDR3 length equals 14 residues. Germline CDR1 DFQATT, CDR2 SNEGSKA (reference sequence). CDR3 in amino acids: CSARGGGSVYTQYF. The CDR3 coding sequence is TGCAGTGCCCGCGGGGGCGGGAGCGTGTATACGCAGTATTTT.

The sample holds many counts of this clonotype. Here the CDR3 DNA reads TGTGCCAGCTTACGGGGGGGGCGAGGGATGAACACTGAAGCTTTCTTT. Amino acid sequence: CASLRGGRGMNTEAFF. The rearrangement joins TRBV7-8 to TRBJ1-1; the D gene is possibly TRBD1 (6 bases). The CDR3 sequence is 16 residues long. V lost 8 bases, J lost 0 bases, and 19 bases lay in between. Germline assignment: CDR1 SGHVS and CDR2 FQNEAQ.

This chain uses TRBV19 with TRBJ2-5, with D possibly being TRBD1 or TRBD2 (6 bases each). Looked up from germline, CDR1 is LNHDA and CDR2 is SQIVND (reference sequence). This CDR3 is 16 amino acids long. Between the trimmed V and J ends, which lost 5 bases and 5 bases, there was a span of 21 bases. DNA of the CDR3: TGTGCCAGTAGTCCCCCGCGAGGGGGGAGTATTGAGACCCAGTACTTC. Translation gives CASSPPRGGSIETQYF.

This chain links TRBV5-6 with TRBJ1-1; TRBD1 might be the D (5 bases). V gave up 2 bases and J gave up 0 bases, with 14 bases separating them. Germline loops: CDR1 SGHDT, CDR2 YYEEEE. The CDR3 is 16 residues long. CDR3 DNA sequence: TGTGCCAGCAGCTTCGGCACAGGACGGCTGAACACTGAAGCTTTCTTT. The encoded protein is CASSFGTGRLNTEAFF.

The table lists this clonotype with a few counts. This chain joins TRBV25-1 and TRBJ1-1; possibly TRBD1 for D (6 bases). Trimming cost V 0 bases and J 11 bases, with 13 bases left between them. Germline V gives CDR1 MGHDK, CDR2 SYGVNS. CDR3 length: 13 amino acids. This CDR3 reads CASSEYRGAGAFF. The CDR3, as DNA: TGTGCCAGCAGTGAATATCGGGGGGCTGGGGCTTTCTTT. The variable domain in full, with the rest retrieved from reference TRBV25-1 and TRBJ1-1, is EADIYQTPRYLVIGTGKKITLECSQTMGHDKMYWYQQDPGMELHLIHYSYGVNSTEKGDLSSESTVSRIRTEHFPLTLESARPSHTSQYLCASSEYRGAGAFFGQGTRLTVV.

On this clonotype itself: Just one base apart from a much larger clone, this may be a read error. The V and J genes are TRBV12-3 or TRBV12-4 and TRBJ2-2; TRBD1 aligns across 8 bases. The CDR3 consists of 15 residues. Unmatched junction bases numbered 10, after V lost 8 bases and J lost 5 bases. CDR3 nucleotide sequence: TGTGCCAGCGGTTCGAGGACAGGGTTTACCGGGGAGCTGTTTTTT. Amino acid sequence: CASGSRTGFTGELFF.

Notes on this clonotype: Possible read error: a much larger clone is one base away. J is TRBJ2-5 and V is TRBV24-1; no firm D call. Germline lookup yields CDR1 KGHDR and CDR2 SFDVKD. The CDR3 covers 15 residues. For the CDR3, the DNA is TGTGCCACCAGTGATCCCGCGGCAGCTCAAGAGACCCTGTACTTC. This sequence encodes CATSDPAAAQETLYF.

V gene TRBV7-2 combines with J gene TRBJ1-5, with TRBD1 as a possible D gene (6 bases). Germline CDR1 and CDR2: SGHTA and FQGNSA. The germline V and J ends were trimmed by 2 bases and 2 bases, with 10 bases remaining between them. The CDR3 is made up of 15 amino acids. CDR3 sequence reads: CASSLIQGGNQPQHF. CDR3 sequence (DNA): TGTGCCAGCAGCTTAATACAGGGAGGCAATCAGCCCCAGCATTTT.

This clonotype was seen once. The chain combines TRBV6-2 or TRBV6-3 with TRBJ2-2; possibly TRBD1 for D (6 bases). V was shortened by 0 bases and J by 8 bases, with 13 bases between the two germline ends. The CDR3 length is 15 residues. CDR1 MNHEY and CDR2 SVGEGT come from the germline V gene. CDR3 loop: CASSYSPQGRGELFF. The CDR3 DNA reads TGTGCCAGCAGTTACTCTCCCCAGGGGCGGGGGGAGCTGTTTTTT.

The CDR3 region has the DNA TGTGCCAGCAGCCCCCACAACTACGAGCAGTACTTC. This sequence encodes CASSPHNYEQYF. The chain links TRBV6-1 to TRBJ2-7; no clear D. The CDR3 is 12 residues long. Trimming removed 6 bases from V and 3 bases from J, with 9 bases in between. Germline assignment: CDR1 MNHNS and CDR2 SASEGT.

The chain couples TRBV18 to TRBJ2-7; D is possibly TRBD1 (5 bases). The germline V gene encodes CDR1 KGHSH and CDR2 LQKENI. Trimming shortened V by 0 bases and J by 3 bases, and 9 bases separated the two germline ends. This CDR3 comprises 14 residues. CDR3 protein: CASSPPDTRYEQYF. In nucleotides, the CDR3 is TGTGCCAGCTCACCACCGGACACCCGCTACGAGCAGTACTTC.

This clonotype was picked up many times. The chain carries TRBV29-1 and TRBJ1-2; D gene unclear. V was pared by 3 bases and J by 2 bases, with 4 bases between. The CDR3 has 11 residues. Germline V gene sequence: CDR1 SQVTM, CDR2 ANQGSEA. The CDR3 region is CSVDSNYGYTF. Written as DNA, the CDR3 is TGCAGCGTTGACAGCAACTATGGCTACACCTTC.

Many counts were recorded for this clonotype. CDR3: CSVESDRTDYGYTF. The DNA of the CDR3 is TGCAGCGTTGAATCGGACCGGACAGACTATGGCTACACCTTC. The rearrangement joins TRBV29-1 to TRBJ1-2; D possibly corresponds to TRBD1 (6 bases). This CDR3 region has 14 residues. Germline V gene sequence: CDR1 SQVTM, CDR2 ANQGSEA. Trimming took off 2 bases at V and 3 bases at J, with 13 bases between the two ends. The full variable domain, with the rest looked up from reference TRBV29-1 and TRBJ1-2, is SAVISQKPSRDICQRGTSLTIQCQVDSQVTMMFWYRQQPGQSLTLIATANQGSEATYESGFVIDKFPISRPNLTFSTLTVSNMSPEDSSIYLCSVESDRTDYGYTFGSGTRLTVV.

This clonotype was seen a few times. The chain combines TRBV20-1 with TRBJ2-1, with D unclear. Germline values: CDR1 DFQATT, CDR2 SNEGSKA (reference sequence). The ends were cut back, 4 bases at V and 7 bases at J, with 11 bases in the middle. The CDR3 runs 12 residues. Here the CDR3 DNA reads TGCAGTGCTATGATCCCGAGGAATGAGCAGTTCTTC. Protein: CSAMIPRNEQFF.

The CDR3, as DNA: TGTGCCAGCAGTTACAGGAATAACTATGGCTACACCTTC. Its translation is CASSYRNNYGYTF. This chain links TRBV6-5 with TRBJ1-2; D ambiguous. Trimming removed 2 bases at V and 1 base at J, with 5 bases between. The CDR3 is made up of 13 amino acids. Germline CDR1 reads MNHEY; CDR2 reads SVGAGI.

This clonotype was counted at least ten times. The chain carries TRBV28 and TRBJ1-1; TRBD1 aligns across 8 bases. The CDR3 sequence is 14 residues long. CDR1 is MDHEN and CDR2 is SYDVKM in the germline V gene. V was pared by 3 bases and J by 6 bases, with 6 bases of the junction left unmatched. The CDR3 DNA reads as TGTGCCAGCAGTTTGGTCAGGGGGCGGGCTGAAGCTTTCTTT. Its protein product is CASSLVRGRAEAFF.

This sequence joins TRBV7-2 and TRBJ2-1; 8 bases agree with TRBD2. Per germline, CDR1 SGHTA and CDR2 FQGNSA. The CDR3 runs 18 residues. V lost 3 bases and J lost 3; bases outside the gene matches: 13. CDR3 protein: CASSFPGRMAGGYNEQFF. The DNA of the CDR3 is TGTGCCAGCAGCTTTCCAGGGCGGATGGCGGGAGGCTACAATGAGCAGTTCTTC.